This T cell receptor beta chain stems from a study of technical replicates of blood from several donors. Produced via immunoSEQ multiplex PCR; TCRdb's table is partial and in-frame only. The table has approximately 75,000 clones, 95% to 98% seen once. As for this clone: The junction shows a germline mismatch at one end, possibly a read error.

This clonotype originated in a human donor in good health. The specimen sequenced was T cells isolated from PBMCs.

CDR3 in amino acids: CASRAEGNQPQHF. As DNA, the CDR3 is TGTGCTAGCAGGGCCGAGGGAAATCAGCCCCAGCATTTT. The V call is TRBV7-7, the J call TRBJ1-5; possible D gene TRBD1, 5 bases. Germline loops: CDR1 SSHAT, CDR2 FNYEAQ (reference sequence). This CDR3 is 13 amino acids long. The complete variable domain, with remaining parts taken from reference TRBV7-7 and TRBJ1-5, reads GAGVSQSPRYKVTKRGQDVTLRCDPISSHATLYWYQQALGQGPEFLTYFNYEAQPDKSGLPSDRFSAERPEGSISTLTIQRTEQRDSAMYRCASRAEGNQPQHFGDGTRLSIL.